These 27 T cell receptor beta chains were all obtained from the same sample, sequenced in a study of cytomegalovirus exposure and HLA in healthy donors. It was with 60 Vbeta and 13 Jbeta primers that the PCR ran. This table comes from immunoSEQ multiplex PCR, and its TCRdb copy is limited to in-frame clones, with some not included. The sample includes some 270,000 clones, roughly 80% of them seen just once. The source material was PBMCs. All receptors come from a girl aged 2-10 years in good health and CMV-seronegative.

This clone was found once. The rearrangement joins TRBV6-5 to TRBJ2-3; D uncertain. V shed 5 bases and J shed 6 bases, with 6 bases lying between them. From germline, CDR1 is MNHEY and CDR2 SVGAGI. The CDR3 length is 11 residues. The CDR3 DNA sequence: TGTGCCAGCAGTAGTGGCGATACGCAGTATTTT. It encodes CASSSGDTQYF.

The chain couples TRBV6-5 to TRBJ2-5; TRBD1 matches at 8 bases. Trimming cost V 2 bases and J 0 bases; bases outside gene matches: 5. The length of the CDR3 is 16 residues. The germline gives CDR1 MNHEY, CDR2 SVGAGI. The CDR3 sequence: CASSYVQGAHQETQYF. CDR3 nucleotides: TGTGCCAGCAGTTACGTCCAGGGGGCCCACCAAGAGACCCAGTACTTC.

The rearrangement joins TRBV11-2 to TRBJ1-1, with 8 positions matching TRBD1. V was pared by 5 bases and J by 10 bases, with 12 bases of the junction left unmatched. CDR1 and CDR2 from the germline V gene are SGHAT and FQNNGV. CDR3 length: 14 residues. The CDR3 sequence: CASSLSGQGHLAFF. CDR3 bases: TGTGCCAGCAGCCTATCTGGACAGGGTCATTTAGCTTTCTTT.

The chain recombines TRBV5-4 with TRBJ2-7; 7 positions match TRBD1. From germline, CDR1 is SGHNT and CDR2 YYREEE (reference sequence). J gave up 2 bases and V 4 bases, and 3 bases lay outside the gene matches. This CDR3 is 13 amino acids long. For the CDR3, the DNA is TGTGCCAGCAGCAAGGGACAGACCTACGAGCAGTACTTC. Translated: CASSKGQTYEQYF.

The gene calls are TRBV28 and TRBJ2-1; 10 positions agree with TRBD1. Germline V lookup: CDR1 MDHEN, CDR2 SYDVKM. With V trimmed by 3 bases and J by 10 bases, 12 bases remained unmatched. This CDR3 is 16 amino acids long. The CDR3 nucleotides are TGTGCCAGCAGTTTTGTGACAGGGGGCTATGTACCAGAGCAGTTCTTC. Protein sequence: CASSFVTGGYVPEQFF. The full variable domain, its missing parts supplied by reference TRBV28 and TRBJ2-1, is DVKVTQSSRYLVKRTGEKVFLECVQDMDHENMFWYRQDPGLGLRLIYFSYDVKMKEKGDIPEGYSVSREKKERFSLILESASTNQTSMYLCASSFVTGGYVPEQFFGPGTRLTVL.

This clone was detected a few times. V and J are TRBV5-6 and TRBJ2-7; 7 bases agree with TRBD1. Germline V gives CDR1 SGHDT, CDR2 YYEEEE. V lost 4 bases to trimming and J lost 2 bases; unmatched junction nucleotides: 6. The CDR3 consists of 14 residues. The CDR3: CASSPTTGTYEQYF. The CDR3 region has the DNA TGTGCCAGCAGCCCTACGACAGGGACCTACGAGCAGTACTTC.

In this sample, this clone turned up once. The chain employs TRBV4-1 and TRBJ2-6; D is possibly TRBD2 (5 bases). CDR1 is MGHRA and CDR2 is YSYEKL in the germline V gene. V was pared by 4 bases and J by 2 bases, with 12 bases between. The CDR3 runs to 16 residues. The CDR3 is CASSPRYGTGANVLTF. The CDR3 region has the DNA TGCGCCAGCAGCCCTAGGTACGGGACTGGGGCCAACGTCCTGACTTTC.

This rearrangement joins TRBV16 to TRBJ2-7; D might be TRBD1 (6 bases). There are 13 residues in the CDR3. The germline gives CDR1 KGHSY, CDR2 FQNENV. V shed 6 bases and J shed 6 bases, with 15 bases lying between them. CDR3 DNA sequence: TGTGCCAGCAGTCCTGGTGTGGGGGCCGAGCAGTACTTC. Encoded protein: CASSPGVGAEQYF.

This chain joins TRBV7-9 and TRBJ2-7; the match to TRBD1 covers 7 bases. This CDR3 contains 14 residues. Unmatched junction bases numbered 11, after V lost 4 bases and J lost 8 bases. From germline, CDR1 is SEHNR and CDR2 FQNEAQ (reference sequence). The chain's CDR3 is CASSSGQSPTKQYF. CDR3 nucleotides: TGTGCCAGCAGCTCGGGACAGTCCCCCACGAAGCAGTACTTC.

The V and J genes are TRBV28 and TRBJ2-7; D might be TRBD2 (6 bases). Germline values: CDR1 MDHEN, CDR2 SYDVKM. Trimming left V 1 base short and J 2 bases short, with 15 bases between. The length of the CDR3 is 16 residues. As DNA, the CDR3 is TGTGCCAGCAGTTTATTCCCCCTCACTAGCACCTACGAGCAGTACTTC. Its translation: CASSLFPLTSTYEQYF.

The rearrangement joins TRBV9 to TRBJ1-2, with D unresolved. Trimming pared 1 base from V and 8 bases from J, leaving 15 bases between. CDR1 and CDR2 (germline): SGDLS, YYNGEE. The CDR3 is 14 amino acids. As DNA, the CDR3 is TGTGCCAGCAGCGTAACGGGGTCCTATGGAGGCTACACCTTC. Amino acid sequence: CASSVTGSYGGYTF. Full variable domain (missing parts from reference TRBV9 and TRBJ1-2): DSGVTQTPKHLITATGQRVTLRCSPRSGDLSVYWYQQSLDQGLQFLIQYYNGEERAKGNILERFSAQQFPDLHSELNLSSLELGDSALYFCASSVTGSYGGYTFGSGTRLTVV.

V is TRBV25-1 and J is TRBJ1-2; possibly TRBD1 for D (5 bases). CDR3 length equals 15 residues. V was shortened by 4 bases and J by 6 bases, with 18 bases between the two germline ends. Germline assignment: CDR1 MGHDK and CDR2 SYGVNS. DNA for the CDR3: TGTGCCAGCAGTGCCGGCGGGACCGCATATAATGGCTACACCTTC. It encodes CASSAGGTAYNGYTF.

The gene calls are TRBV28 and TRBJ2-1; D may be TRBD1 (5 bases). CDR3 length equals 17 residues. V was clipped by 4 bases and J by 9 bases, with 25 bases between them. Per germline, CDR1 MDHEN and CDR2 SYDVKM. The DNA of the CDR3 is TGTGCCAGCAGTTCAGAAGCGCAATCGAGCAGGGTGCCTGAGCAGTTCTTC. The encoded protein is CASSSEAQSSRVPEQFF.

This clone was seen only a few times. V and J are TRBV4-1 and TRBJ2-1; 8 positions agree with TRBD2. V trimming: 2 bases; J trimming: 0 bases; junction bases outside the gene matches: 6. CDR3 size: 17 residues. Germline values: CDR1 MGHRA, CDR2 YSYEKL. CDR3 residues: CASSQHSGVSSYNEQFF. CDR3 sequence (DNA): TGCGCCAGCAGCCAACATAGCGGGGTTAGCTCCTACAATGAGCAGTTCTTC.

V gene TRBV5-8 combines with J gene TRBJ2-7; D unclear. The CDR3 is made up of 13 amino acids. The V and J ends lost 4 bases and 0 bases respectively, with 8 bases between them. CDR1 SGHTS and CDR2 YDEGEE come from the germline V gene. The CDR3 DNA reads TGTGCCAGCAGCACTAAGAGCTCCTACGAGCAGTACTTC. Amino acid sequence: CASSTKSSYEQYF. Looking up the rest from reference TRBV5-8 and TRBJ2-7 gives the full variable domain: EAGVTQSPTHLIKTRGQQATLRCSPISGHTSVYWYQQALGLGLQFLLWYDEGEERNRGNFPPRFSGRQFPNYSSELNVNALELEDSALYLCASSTKSSYEQYFGPGTRLTVT.

V gene TRBV7-9 combines with J gene TRBJ2-1, with D hard to call. Trimming removed 0 bases at V and 6 bases at J, with 9 bases between. This CDR3 spans 14 amino acids. Germline V gives CDR1 SEHNR, CDR2 FQNEAQ (reference sequence). The CDR3 bases are TGTGCCAGCAGCTTAGCCCAACACATCAATGAGCAGTTCTTC. Translating gives CASSLAQHINEQFF.

The rearrangement joins TRBV7-9 to TRBJ2-7; D unresolved. Germline V gene data show CDR1 as SEHNR and CDR2 as FQNEAQ (reference sequence). Deletions cut 1 base from V and 3 bases from J, with 13 bases between. The CDR3 spans 15 residues. The CDR3 sequence is CASSLVAEPNYEQYF. CDR3 coding DNA: TGTGCCAGCAGCTTAGTAGCTGAGCCCAACTACGAGCAGTACTTC.

This clone has just one count. The chain has TRBV18 and TRBJ2-7; 8 bases map to TRBD2. J lost 2 bases, V lost 6 bases, and 9 bases had no gene match. The CDR3 loop spans 15 amino acids. Germline CDR1 reads KGHSH; CDR2 reads LQKENI. The CDR3 region is CASSDPAGATYEQYF. CDR3 DNA sequence: TGTGCCAGCTCCGACCCAGCGGGGGCCACCTACGAGCAGTACTTC.

This clone was counted a few times. The V call is TRBV10-1, the J call TRBJ2-7; TRBD1 matches at 9 bases. V was clipped by 4 bases and J by 2 bases; unmatched bases: 6. The CDR3 totals 15 residues. CDR1 is WNHNN and CDR2 is SYGVQD in the germline V gene (reference sequence). DNA of the CDR3: TGCGCCAGCAGTGGTAACAGGGGGCCGACCTACGAGCAGTACTTC. It encodes CASSGNRGPTYEQYF.

J is TRBJ1-5 and V is TRBV28; possible D gene TRBD1, 5 bases. The ends were cut back, 3 bases at V and 3 bases at J, with 9 bases in the middle. CDR3 length: 14 residues. Germline V gives CDR1 MDHEN, CDR2 SYDVKM. The chain's CDR3 is CASSFPQDNQPQHF. In DNA, the CDR3 is TGTGCCAGCAGTTTCCCACAGGACAATCAGCCCCAGCATTTT. The full variable domain, in which reference TRBV28 and TRBJ1-5 provide the parts outside the CDR3, is DVKVTQSSRYLVKRTGEKVFLECVQDMDHENMFWYRQDPGLGLRLIYFSYDVKMKEKGDIPEGYSVSREKKERFSLILESASTNQTSMYLCASSFPQDNQPQHFGDGTRLSIL.

The gene calls are TRBV7-9 and TRBJ1-2; no definite D call. The CDR3 consists of 13 residues. Per germline, CDR1 SEHNR and CDR2 FQNEAQ (reference sequence). The V and J ends lost 5 bases and 6 bases respectively, with 13 bases between them. The CDR3 DNA reads TGTGCCAGCAGCCTACACGAAGGAGATGGCTACACCTTC. Translating it yields CASSLHEGDGYTF.

The CDR3: CSVGPGLAPPGYEQYF. The CDR3 coding sequence is TGCAGCGTTGGTCCGGGACTAGCGCCTCCGGGCTACGAGCAGTACTTC. V and J are TRBV29-1 and TRBJ2-7; 10 bases line up with TRBD2. With V trimmed by 4 bases and J by 3 bases, 12 bases remained unmatched. CDR3 length: 16 amino acids. Germline V gene lookup returns CDR1 SQVTM and CDR2 ANQGSEA.

The chain uses TRBV12-5 and TRBJ1-1; D is possibly TRBD1 (6 bases). Germline loops: CDR1 LGHNT, CDR2 FRNRAP. The CDR3 totals 17 residues. Between the trimmed V and J ends, which lost 7 bases and 6 bases, there was a span of 27 bases. The CDR3 DNA reads as TGTGCTAGTGCCTCCTGGGACACGCCAATTGGGTCCGCTGAAGCTTTCTTT. Its translation is CASASWDTPIGSAEAFF.

V is TRBV28 and J is TRBJ2-5, with 11 bases aligning to TRBD2. Per the germline V gene, CDR1 is MDHEN and CDR2 is SYDVKM. V gave up 8 bases and J gave up 2 bases; unmatched junction bases: 10. The CDR3 contains 16 residues. DNA for the CDR3: TGTGCCAGCGGGGGACTAGCGGATCGTTTTCAAGAGACCCAGTACTTC. Its protein is CASGGLADRFQETQYF.

The CDR3 DNA reads as TGTGCCAGCAGCCGGACCTCGGGGGGTCGAGAGACCCAGTACTTC. Translating gives CASSRTSGGRETQYF. The chain combines TRBV14 with TRBJ2-5, with 7 bases fitting TRBD2. Germline CDR1 and CDR2: SGHDN and FVKESK. The CDR3 sequence is 15 residues long. Trimming removed 4 bases from V and 4 bases from J; junction bases left unmatched: 9.

J is TRBJ2-3 and V is TRBV7-3, with 9 nucleotides matching TRBD2. V lost 3 bases, J lost 4 bases, and 5 bases stayed unmatched. Germline CDR1 and CDR2: SGHTA and FQGTGA. This CDR3 region has 15 residues. CDR3 in amino acids: CASSLGTSLADTQYF. CDR3 nucleotide sequence: TGTGCCAGCAGCTTGGGGACTAGCCTCGCAGATACGCAGTATTTT. Using reference TRBV7-3 and TRBJ2-3 for the parts outside the CDR3, the full variable domain is GAGVSQTPSNKVTEKGKYVELRCDPISGHTALYWYRQSLGQGPEFLIYFQGTGAADDSGLPNDRFFAVRPEGSVSTLKIQRTERGDSAVYLCASSLGTSLADTQYFGPGTRLTVL.

The chain combines TRBV10-3 with TRBJ2-1, with 10 bases identical to TRBD2. The germline gives CDR1 ENHRY, CDR2 SYGVKD. With 6 bases clipped from V and 5 bases from J, the junction kept 1 base outside the gene matches. This CDR3 has 13 amino acids. CDR3 sequence reads: CAISGLADNEQFF. DNA for the CDR3: TGTGCCATCAGCGGACTAGCGGACAATGAGCAGTTCTTC.